Listed here are 18 T cell receptor beta chains from one sample, sequenced in a study of T cell changes during pregnancy in multiple sclerosis. The repertoire was sequenced with immunoSEQ multiplex PCR; TCRdb's copy has only in-frame clones and lacks some. The table lists 120,000 or so clones, over 85% of them singletons, with approximately 6.2% in the top ten. Sequencing was performed on peripheral blood, taken before pregnancy. The receptors were gathered from a female donor with multiple sclerosis, enrolled in a pregnancy study.

The CDR3 bases are TGTGCCAGCAGCGTAGGGGACACCACCTACGAGCAGTACTTC. It translates to CASSVGDTTYEQYF. V gene TRBV9 combines with J gene TRBJ2-7, with a weak D call TRBD1 (6 bases). Germline loops: CDR1 SGDLS, CDR2 YYNGEE. CDR3 length: 14 amino acids. Trimming shortened V by 0 bases and J by 2 bases, and 9 bases separated the two germline ends.

The chain carries TRBV2 and TRBJ1-2, with 7 bases fitting TRBD1. J gave up 7 bases and V 7 bases, and 9 bases lay outside the gene matches. Germline loops: CDR1 SNHLY, CDR2 FYNNEI. The CDR3 is 13 residues long. CDR3 sequence reads: CASMWTGTGGYTF. As DNA, the CDR3 is TGTGCCAGCATGTGGACAGGAACGGGTGGCTACACCTTC.

J is TRBJ2-2 and V is TRBV19, with 9 bases lining up with TRBD2. Germline V gene data show CDR1 as LNHDA and CDR2 as SQIVND (reference sequence). The CDR3 consists of 16 residues. The V gene end was trimmed by 6 bases and the J gene end by 5 bases; junction bases not matched to a gene: 10. CDR3: CASRGGLAGRTGELFF. Here the CDR3 DNA reads TGTGCCAGTAGAGGCGGGCTAGCGGGACGTACCGGGGAGCTGTTTTTT.

This clone was seen a single time. This chain joins TRBV2 and TRBJ2-5; D may be TRBD1 (5 bases). The germline gives CDR1 SNHLY, CDR2 FYNNEI. This CDR3 is built from 16 residues. The V end lost 2 bases, the J end lost 0 bases, and 13 bases lay between the germline ends. The CDR3 sequence is CASSESAGSYQETQYF. The CDR3 bases are TGTGCCAGCAGTGAATCGGCAGGGTCGTACCAAGAGACCCAGTACTTC.

The V and J genes are TRBV5-4 and TRBJ2-3, with D possibly matching TRBD1 (6 bases). The CDR3 length is 16 residues. Trimming stripped 1 base from V and 2 bases from J, with 14 bases between. CDR1 and CDR2 (germline): SGHNT, YYREEE (reference sequence). CDR3 in amino acids: CASSLWQGTYTDTQYF. The DNA of the CDR3 is TGTGCCAGCAGCTTGTGGCAGGGGACATACACAGATACGCAGTATTTT.

The chain is built from TRBV7-6 and TRBJ2-5; 9 bases are a match to TRBD1. V was pared by 5 bases and J by 3 bases, with 7 bases of the junction left unmatched. CDR3 length: 15 amino acids. CDR1 and CDR2 from the germline V gene are SGHVS and FNYEAQ. The CDR3 region has the DNA TGTGCCAGCAGCCCGGGGGACAGGGACGAAGAGACCCAGTACTTC. Translating gives CASSPGDRDEETQYF.

This clone occurred once. This chain uses TRBV19 with TRBJ2-5, with 8 bases lining up with TRBD1. The ends lost 1 base at V and 4 bases at J; junction bases unmatched: 5. CDR1 and CDR2 from the germline V gene are LNHDA and SQIVND (reference sequence). The CDR3 spans 15 residues. In DNA, the CDR3 is TGTGCCAGTAGTATAGGGGGTACAGGGGGAGAGACCCAGTACTTC. The encoded protein is CASSIGGTGGETQYF.

The rearrangement links TRBV28 to TRBJ2-7, with a possible D match to TRBD1 (5 bases). Germline V gene lookup returns CDR1 MDHEN and CDR2 SYDVKM. The CDR3 runs 15 residues. Trimming removed 6 bases at V and 5 bases at J, with 20 bases between. CDR3 residues: CASSRFRTSANEQYF. The DNA for the CDR3 is TGTGCCAGCAGCCGCTTCAGGACATCTGCCAACGAGCAGTACTTC.

This chain connects TRBV5-4 to TRBJ2-5; 10 bases line up with TRBD2. Trimming removed 0 bases from V and 7 bases from J; junction bases left unmatched: 9. The CDR3 is 16 residues long. CDR1 SGHNT and CDR2 YYREEE come from the germline V gene (reference sequence). The CDR3 spells CASSLVGTSDKGTQYF. Written as DNA, the CDR3 is TGTGCCAGCAGCTTGGTCGGGACTAGCGACAAGGGGACCCAGTACTTC.

CDR3 coding DNA: TGCAGCGTCTACCAAACCTACGAGCAGTACTTC. It codes for CSVYQTYEQYF. The chain has TRBV29-1 and TRBJ2-7; D gene unclear. CDR3 length: 11 residues. CDR1 is SQVTM and CDR2 is ANQGSEA in the germline V gene. V shed 6 bases and J shed 2 bases, with 8 bases lying between them.

The chain couples TRBV30 to TRBJ2-2; D remains ambiguous. Looked up from germline, CDR1 is GTSNPN and CDR2 is SVGIG (reference sequence). The CDR3 sequence is 13 residues long. V lost 3 bases and J 7 bases, leaving 12 bases between the germline ends. CDR3 in amino acids: CAWSNVRDGELFF. The CDR3 DNA reads as TGTGCCTGGAGCAACGTTCGCGACGGGGAGCTGTTTTTT. Filled out from reference TRBV30 and TRBJ2-2, the complete variable domain reads SQTIHQWPATLVQPVGSPLSLECTVEGTSNPNLYWYRQAAGRGLQLLFYSVGIGQISSEVPQNLSASRPQDRQFILSSKKLLLSDSGFYLCAWSNVRDGELFFGEGSRLTVL.

The chain couples TRBV6-6 to TRBJ2-3, with a possible D match to TRBD2 (6 bases). The CDR3 has 12 amino acids. Germline V CDR1 and CDR2: MNHNY, SVGAGI (reference sequence). Deletions cut 7 bases from V and 3 bases from J, with 8 bases between. CDR3 in DNA: TGTGCCAGCACCCGGGGGACAGATACGCAGTATTTT. Protein product: CASTRGTDTQYF.

This chain links TRBV7-8 with TRBJ2-2; D perhaps matches TRBD2 (7 bases). The CDR3 runs 15 residues. Germline lookup yields CDR1 SGHVS and CDR2 FQNEAQ. V lost 10 bases to trimming and J lost 5 bases, with 20 bases between them. In nucleotides, the CDR3 is TGTGCCACTAAACCTCAGGGAGGGGGGACCGGGGAGCTGTTTTTT. It codes for CATKPQGGGTGELFF.

This rearrangement joins TRBV6-1 to TRBJ2-7; 7 bases are a match to TRBD1. V shed 5 bases, J shed 4 bases, and the junction held 2 bases outside the gene matches. The CDR3 covers 12 residues. Per germline, CDR1 MNHNS and CDR2 SASEGT. The CDR3 DNA reads TGTGCCAGCAGTCAGACAGGGTACGAGCAGTACTTC. Encoded protein: CASSQTGYEQYF.

The V gene is TRBV6-5, the J gene TRBJ2-3, with 11 nucleotides matching TRBD1. Germline loops: CDR1 MNHEY, CDR2 SVGAGI. J lost 4 bases, V lost 4 bases, and 7 bases had no gene match. The length of the CDR3 is 16 residues. This CDR3 is CASSWGQGVSADTQYF. CDR3 DNA: TGTGCCAGCAGTTGGGGACAGGGGGTTAGCGCAGATACGCAGTATTTT.

The J gene is TRBJ2-3, the V gene TRBV19; 9 nucleotides line up with TRBD1. This CDR3 has 14 amino acids. CDR1 LNHDA and CDR2 SQIVND come from the germline V gene (reference sequence). V gave up 6 bases and J gave up 3 bases; unmatched junction bases: 4. Here the CDR3 reads CASRDRGGTDTQYF. The DNA for the CDR3 is TGTGCCAGTAGAGACAGGGGGGGAACAGATACGCAGTATTTT.

V usage is TRBV19 and J usage is TRBJ2-1, with TRBD2 matching 9 bases. Germline V gene sequence: CDR1 LNHDA, CDR2 SQIVND (reference sequence). J lost 8 bases, V lost 7 bases, and 12 bases had no gene match. This CDR3 contains 15 residues. DNA of the CDR3: TGTGCCAGTAACGACGTAGCGGGGGCCGGGGATGAGCAGTTCTTC. Its protein product is CASNDVAGAGDEQFF.

This chain connects TRBV18 to TRBJ1-1, with a possible D match to TRBD1 (5 bases). Trimming removed 2 bases at V and 4 bases at J, with 14 bases between. CDR3 length: 15 amino acids. The germline gives CDR1 KGHSH, CDR2 LQKENI. The CDR3 nucleotides read TGTGCCAGCTCACCATCGGGGGATTCGGGCACTGAAGCTTTCTTT. It translates to CASSPSGDSGTEAFF.